The 27 T cell receptor beta chains reported below all come from one sample, sequenced in a study of cytomegalovirus exposure and HLA in healthy donors. The PCR had 60 Vbeta and 13 Jbeta primers. Using immunoSEQ multiplex PCR, the repertoire was profiled, and TCRdb retains in-frame clones only, with some absent. The sample records over 250,000 clones, roughly 89% being singletons. Sample: PBMCs. These receptors came from a man aged 35 to 55 in good health and CMV-seropositive.

The J gene is TRBJ2-2, the V gene TRBV28; 8 nucleotides match TRBD1. The germline gives CDR1 MDHEN, CDR2 SYDVKM. Germline trimming cut 5 bases from V and 6 bases from J; bases unmatched to any gene: 2. There are 13 residues in the CDR3. The DNA for the CDR3 is TGTGCCAGCAGTGAGACAGGGGCCGGGGAGCTGTTTTTT. Its protein is CASSETGAGELFF.

The chain couples TRBV7-9 to TRBJ2-7, with D possibly being TRBD2 (5 bases). Trimming stripped 1 base from V and 5 bases from J, with 6 bases between. Germline-derived CDR1 and CDR2 are SEHNR and FQNEAQ (reference sequence). This CDR3 has 12 amino acids. CDR3 residues: CASSLGGDEQYF. The CDR3 coding sequence is TGTGCCAGCAGCTTAGGGGGAGACGAGCAGTACTTC.

The genes are TRBV2 and TRBJ1-5; no clear D gene. V lost 2 bases to trimming and J lost 4 bases, with 6 bases between them. The CDR3 covers 13 residues. Germline CDR1 reads SNHLY; CDR2 reads FYNNEI. This chain's CDR3 is CASSERENQPQHF. Written as DNA, the CDR3 is TGTGCCAGCAGTGAACGGGAAAATCAGCCCCAGCATTTT.

This CDR3 reads CASSQGSGRFSYNEQFF. The CDR3, as DNA: TGCGCCAGCAGCCAAGGTAGCGGGAGGTTTTCCTACAATGAGCAGTTCTTC. The gene calls are TRBV4-1 and TRBJ2-1; 10 bases match TRBD2. This CDR3 has 17 residues. The germline V gene has CDR1 MGHRA and CDR2 YSYEKL. V lost 1 base, J lost 1 base, and 4 bases stayed unmatched.

The V gene is TRBV6-5, the J gene TRBJ2-3; 7 bases agree with TRBD2. CDR1 MNHEY and CDR2 SVGAGI come from the germline V gene. V was clipped by 0 bases and J by 0 bases; unmatched bases: 3. This CDR3 is 16 amino acids long. The CDR3 sequence is CASSYSTGGSTDTQYF. The CDR3, as DNA: TGTGCCAGCAGTTACTCGACGGGGGGTAGCACAGATACGCAGTATTTT.

The chain combines TRBV5-1 with TRBJ1-2; TRBD1 aligns across 7 bases. Losses at the gene ends were 2 bases for V and 2 bases for J; bases not matched to a gene: 12. The CDR3 has 17 amino acids. CDR1 and CDR2 from the germline V gene are SGHRS and YFSETQ. The CDR3 loop is CASSLHGGTGVNYGYTF. Written as DNA, the CDR3 is TGCGCCAGCAGCTTACACGGGGGTACAGGGGTCAACTATGGCTACACCTTC.

A few counts support this clone. Other DNA sequences in the sample encode the same CDR3. This chain joins TRBV19 and TRBJ2-7; 8 bases are a match to TRBD1. Germline V gene sequence: CDR1 LNHDA, CDR2 SQIVND (reference sequence). This CDR3 is built from 14 residues. Trimming cost V 3 bases and J 1 base; bases outside gene matches: 2. The CDR3 spells CASSIGQGSYEQYF. CDR3 DNA: TGTGCCAGTAGTATCGGACAGGGTTCCTACGAGCAGTACTTC.

The gene calls are TRBV27 and TRBJ2-7, with 13 bases aligning to TRBD2. The CDR3 runs to 14 residues. Per the germline V gene, CDR1 is MNHEY and CDR2 is SMNVEV (reference sequence). V was clipped by 5 bases and J by 7 bases; unmatched bases: 5. CDR3 nucleotides: TGTGCCAGCAGTCCAGGACTAGCGGGAGTTGAGCAGTACTTC. This translates into CASSPGLAGVEQYF.

This clone was detected a few times. The rearrangement joins TRBV6-6 to TRBJ2-7; no definite D call. Trimming stripped 5 bases from V and 7 bases from J, with 12 bases between. Germline lookup yields CDR1 MNHNY and CDR2 SVGAGI (reference sequence). The CDR3 totals 12 residues. This CDR3 is CASSPPSREQYF. CDR3 in DNA: TGTGCCAGCAGTCCCCCCTCCAGGGAGCAGTACTTC.

The chain carries TRBV2 and TRBJ2-5, with a weak D call TRBD2 (5 bases). Judging by the DNA end, TRBJ2-7 fits better; the J call may be wrong. In germline, CDR1 is SNHLY, CDR2 FYNNEI. The CDR3 is 14 amino acids. The CDR3 loop is CASSRDRFSYEQYF. CDR3 nucleotide sequence: TGTGCCAGCAGTCGGGATCGCTTCTCCTACGAGCAGTACTTC.

V is TRBV28 and J is TRBJ2-5, with 9 bases matching TRBD1. This CDR3 region has 15 residues. The ends lost 3 bases at V and 5 bases at J; junction bases unmatched: 7. Germline values: CDR1 MDHEN, CDR2 SYDVKM. CDR3: CASSFTGGVGETQYF. The CDR3 region has the DNA TGTGCCAGCAGTTTCACAGGGGGCGTGGGGGAGACCCAGTACTTC.

This clone was counted between two and nine times. V usage is TRBV5-4 and J usage is TRBJ1-5, with TRBD1 matching 7 bases. The CDR3 contains 14 residues. Germline trimming cut 0 bases from V and 5 bases from J; bases unmatched to any gene: 2. The germline CDR1 and CDR2 sequences are SGHNT and YYREEE (reference sequence). CDR3 nucleotides: TGTGCCAGCAGCTTGGGACAGGGCGATCAGCCCCAGCATTTT. Protein sequence: CASSLGQGDQPQHF.

CDR3 DNA sequence: TGTGCCAGCACCCCACGGGGGTACAATGAGCAGTTCTTC. Residues: CASTPRGYNEQFF. The genes are TRBV6-5 and TRBJ2-1; TRBD2 is a possible D gene (6 bases). V shed 7 bases and J shed 4 bases, with 11 bases lying between them. The germline V gene has CDR1 MNHEY and CDR2 SVGAGI. The CDR3 is 13 amino acids.

The rearrangement links TRBV5-1 to TRBJ1-1; no firm D call. The CDR3 spans 14 residues. Trimming removed 3 bases from V and 3 bases from J, with 12 bases in between. From germline, CDR1 is SGHRS and CDR2 YFSETQ. The CDR3 coding sequence is TGCGCCAGCAGCTCCTCGAATGAGGACACTGAAGCTTTCTTT. Translation gives CASSSSNEDTEAFF.

With regard to this clone: The junction shows a germline mismatch at one end, possibly a read error. This sample includes further DNA sequences coding for the same CDR3. The chain joins TRBV28 to TRBJ1-1; 9 bases match TRBD1. Germline assignment: CDR1 MDHEN and CDR2 SYDVKM. The CDR3 has 14 residues. In DNA, the CDR3 is TGTGCCAGCAGCCAGACAGGGGGAAACACTGAGGCTTTCTTT. Protein: CASSQTGGNTEAFF.

The chain is built from TRBV9 and TRBJ2-1; 12 nucleotides match TRBD2. This CDR3 comprises 15 residues. J was trimmed by 8 bases and V by 0 bases; bases with no gene match: 3. Germline V gives CDR1 SGDLS, CDR2 YYNGEE. The CDR3 reads CASSVASGRVDEQFF. CDR3 DNA sequence: TGTGCCAGCAGCGTAGCTAGCGGGAGGGTCGATGAGCAGTTCTTC.

Written as DNA, the CDR3 is TGCGCCAGCAGACTGCGGGAGGGCCCCAATGAGCAGTTCTTC. Its protein is CASRLREGPNEQFF. This chain links TRBV4-1 with TRBJ2-1; 9 bases align to TRBD2. Germline V CDR1 and CDR2: MGHRA, YSYEKL. This CDR3 is built from 14 residues. V lost 6 bases and J lost 6; bases outside the gene matches: 6.

This chain connects TRBV19 to TRBJ1-1; TRBD1 might be the D (5 bases). This CDR3 has 16 residues. The V gene's germline CDR1 is LNHDA and CDR2 SQIVND (reference sequence). V was shortened by 8 bases and J by 1 base, with 20 bases between the two germline ends. In DNA, the CDR3 is TGTGCCAGTCCTTGGGGGGGGTGGCAGGGGAACACTGAAGCTTTCTTT. Its protein product is CASPWGGWQGNTEAFF.

This CDR3 is CASSSTSGSDYEQYF. The CDR3 DNA reads TGTGCCAGCAGCTCAACTAGCGGGAGTGACTACGAGCAGTACTTC. This chain uses TRBV7-8 with TRBJ2-5; TRBD2 agrees at 11 bases. Gene TRBJ2-7 matches the end of the DNA better, so the J call may be wrong. The germline gives CDR1 SGHVS, CDR2 FQNEAQ. This CDR3 has 15 residues.

The chain joins TRBV5-6 to TRBJ2-7; D is ambiguous. CDR1 and CDR2 from the germline V gene are SGHDT and YYEEEE. Trimming took 4 bases from V and 5 from J, leaving 13 bases between them. This CDR3 region has 13 residues. CDR3 in amino acids: CASSLLARDEQYF. CDR3 nucleotide sequence: TGTGCCAGCAGCCTCCTTGCTCGGGACGAGCAGTACTTC.

The chain recombines TRBV25-1 with TRBJ1-2, with 8 bases aligning to TRBD1. CDR1 MGHDK and CDR2 SYGVNS come from the germline V gene. V trimming: 5 bases; J trimming: 6 bases; junction bases outside the gene matches: 2. The CDR3 runs to 12 residues. The CDR3 loop reads CASSNRGDGYTF. The CDR3 region has the DNA TGTGCCAGCAGTAACAGGGGGGATGGCTACACCTTC.

The count of this clone is one. The rearrangement joins TRBV5-1 to TRBJ2-1, with TRBD2 identical over 13 bases. Germline V gives CDR1 SGHRS, CDR2 YFSETQ. V trimming: 4 bases; J trimming: 2 bases; junction bases outside the gene matches: 12. The CDR3 contains 19 residues. The CDR3: CASSTTGGGLAGAYNEQFF. In DNA form, the CDR3 reads TGCGCCAGCAGCACTACAGGGGGCGGACTAGCGGGAGCCTACAATGAGCAGTTCTTC.

The V gene is TRBV19, the J gene TRBJ2-3; 10 positions agree with TRBD2. The trim removed 5 bases at V and 4 bases at J, leaving 6 bases unmatched. Germline-derived CDR1 and CDR2 are LNHDA and SQIVND (reference sequence). This CDR3 contains 15 residues. The CDR3 spells CASSWASGSPDTQYF. In DNA, the CDR3 is TGTGCCAGTAGTTGGGCTAGCGGGAGTCCAGATACGCAGTATTTT.

The table lists this clone with a few counts. The rearrangement joins TRBV6-1 to TRBJ1-1; TRBD1 matches 12 bases. Looked up from germline, CDR1 is MNHNS and CDR2 is SASEGT. The CDR3 length is 13 residues. The V and J ends lost 8 bases and 6 bases, in that order; junction bases with no gene match: 4. The CDR3 region is CASEGTGGSEAFF. The DNA for the CDR3 is TGTGCCAGCGAGGGGACAGGGGGCTCTGAAGCTTTCTTT.

The table lists this clone with a count of one. The chain couples TRBV11-2 to TRBJ1-2; 7 bases are a match to TRBD1. J was trimmed by 0 bases and V by 5 bases; bases with no gene match: 6. The CDR3 contains 15 residues. Germline CDR1 and CDR2: SGHAT and FQNNGV. The CDR3 DNA reads TGTGCCAGCAGCCCATGGACAGGATCTAACTATGGCTACACCTTC. It yields the protein CASSPWTGSNYGYTF. Full variable domain (remainder filled in from reference TRBV11-2 and TRBJ1-2): EAGVAQSPRYKIIEKRQSVAFWCNPISGHATLYWYQQILGQGPKLLIQFQNNGVVDDSQLPKDRFSAERLKGVDSTLKIQPAKLEDSAVYLCASSPWTGSNYGYTFGSGTRLTVV.

A note on this clone: One end of the junction does not line up with germline, which may come from a read error. V is TRBV7-9 and J is TRBJ1-2; no firm D call. The CDR3 runs 13 residues. Germline CDR1 reads SEHNR; CDR2 reads FQNEAQ (reference sequence). In nucleotides, the CDR3 is TGTGCCAGCAGCCCCGTCGGCGCAGACGGGGTTTTCTTC. Translated: CASSPVGADGVFF.

The chain is built from TRBV27 and TRBJ2-2; possible D gene TRBD2, 5 bases. CDR3 length equals 14 residues. The germline V gene has CDR1 MNHEY and CDR2 SMNVEV (reference sequence). V was clipped by 3 bases and J by 1 base, with 6 bases between them. The CDR3 nucleotides are TGTGCCAGCAGTTTCGGGGTGAACACCGGGGAGCTGTTTTTT. Its protein product is CASSFGVNTGELFF.